Described below is a single T cell receptor beta chain sequence and its context. This specimen belongs to a study of T cells in localized non-small cell lung cancer. Trimming removed 1 base at V and 0 bases at J, with 7 bases between. Germline V gene sequence: CDR1 MNHNS, CDR2 SASEGT. There are 15 residues in the CDR3. The data were produced by immunoSEQ multiplex PCR, yet TCRdb's version contains in-frame clones alone and is incomplete. This table holds 2,000 to 2,500 clones, less than 30% found once. The sequences come from lung tumor tissue, collected before any cancer treatment. The rearrangement uses TRBV6-1 and TRBJ1-5, with D hard to call. The source is a man aged 40 to 75 with stage II lung adenocarcinoma. CDR3 in DNA: TGTGCCAGCAGTGAAGGGCTGCTTAGCAATCAGCCCCAGCATTTT. It specifies CASSEGLLSNQPQHF.